This TCR beta chain was sequenced for a study of blood T cell repertoires in COVID-19. At the level of the study: The cDNA or gDNA used as material had been derived from T cells, B-cell-depleted T cells, or PBMCs.

In the original workflow: Cell counts per sample came from amplifying reference gene primers. Only in-frame clones appear in the TCRdb table, and some are missing; sequencing was by immunoSEQ multiplex PCR. V, J and clone size were drawn from that table, and D and trimming were deduced from the DNA. This table has approximately 210,000 clones, about 92% appearing once. Looked up from germline, CDR1 is SGHNT and CDR2 is YYREEE (reference sequence). The trim removed 3 bases at V and 0 bases at J, leaving 5 bases unmatched. The CDR3 covers 16 residues. This receptor was obtained from a man aged 25-45 years with acute or convalescent COVID-19. The genes are TRBV5-4 and TRBJ2-1, with 8 nucleotides matching TRBD2. Sample: peripheral blood. The CDR3 reads CASSSRSGSSYNEQFF. The CDR3 DNA is TGTGCCAGCAGCTCACGAAGCGGGAGCTCCTACAATGAGCAGTTCTTC.